This T cell receptor beta chain was sequenced for a study of human versus mouse CDR3 diversity and MHC coevolution. Germline trimming cut 5 bases from V and 4 bases from J; bases unmatched to any gene: 5. This CDR3 region has 14 residues. The germline V gene has CDR1 SGHTA and CDR2 FQGTGA. Sorting isolated naive CD4 T cells lacking CD45RO and expressing CD62L. The repertoire was sequenced with immunoSEQ multiplex PCR; TCRdb's copy has only in-frame clones and lacks some. The sample consists of 55,000 to 65,000 clones, 94% of them appearing once. As for this clone: The antigen is unknown.

Overall study findings and caveats: Most of the three human donors had the lowest clonal inequality.

The sequence was collected from a person in their sixties or seventies in good health. J is TRBJ2-5 and V is TRBV7-3, with 9 bases aligning to TRBD1. The sample was naive CD4+ T cells from blood. Subset reported: CD45RO-negative CD62L-positive naive CD4 T cells. Here the CDR3 DNA reads TGTGCCAGCAGCCTCACAGGGGGCGGAGAGACCCAGTACTTC. Protein product: CASSLTGGGETQYF.